Each of the 22 T cell receptor beta chains below was sequenced from the same sample in a study of tumor and adjacent non-tumor tissue in lung cancer. RNA was extracted from bulk tissue without any cell sorting. The normal lung tissue was taken more than 3 cm from the tumor edge. TCRbeta libraries were built with three rounds of nested PCR, modified from ARM-PCR. Each CDR3 protein is one row after TCRdb ran MiXCR on the multiplex PCR reads. In the table there are under 45,000 distinct CDR3 sequences, 60% of which are singletons. The sequenced sample consisted of distant non-tumor lung tissue. These receptor sequences come from a man in his fifties with non-small cell lung cancer.

CDR3 sequence reads: CSARETSSPGTQYF. In DNA form, the CDR3 reads TGCAGTGCTAGGGAGACTAGTAGCCCAGGTACGCAGTATTTT. This chain uses TRBV20-1 with TRBJ2-3; weak D call: TRBD2 (6 bases). With 3 bases removed from V and 8 bases from J, the gap between germline ends came to 18 bases. CDR1 is DFQATT and CDR2 is SNEGSKA in the germline V gene (reference sequence). CDR3 length equals 14 residues.

This clonotype was observed a handful of times. The rearrangement uses TRBV24-1 and TRBJ1-5; a weak D match, TRBD1 (6 bases). V lost 4 bases to trimming and J lost 3 bases, with 9 bases between them. This CDR3 is 14 amino acids long. Germline CDR1 reads KGHDR; CDR2 reads SFDVKD. The DNA of the CDR3 is TGTGCCACCAGTGAACAGGGCTTCAATCAGCCCCAGCATTTT. Its translation is CATSEQGFNQPQHF.

About this clonotype itself: At one end, the junction sequence differs from germline, possibly due to a read error. The V and J genes are TRBV29-1 and TRBJ2-6; D possibly matches TRBD1 or TRBD2 (5 bases each). The CDR3 consists of 16 residues. Germline CDR1 SQVTM, CDR2 ANQGSEA. In DNA, the CDR3 is TGCAGCGTCGCCACTAGTGGTGTCTCTGGGGCCAACGTCCAGACTTTC. It is translated as CSVATSGVSGANVQTF.

This clonotype was seen at least ten times. The chain uses TRBV6-1 and TRBJ2-7; D may be TRBD1 or TRBD2 (6 bases each). CDR1 MNHNS and CDR2 SASEGT come from the germline V gene. The CDR3 totals 14 residues. V was trimmed by 8 bases and J by 3 bases, leaving 17 bases between them. CDR3 loop: CASRPGGGLYEQYF. As DNA, the CDR3 is TGTGCCAGCCGTCCTGGAGGGGGGCTCTACGAGCAGTACTTC.

This clonotype was counted only a few times. One end of the junction fails to match germline, which may point to a read error. The rearrangement links TRBV29-1 to TRBJ2-1; TRBD2 is a possible D gene (5 bases). The germline V gene has CDR1 SQVTM and CDR2 ANQGSEA. The CDR3 has 12 residues. In DNA, the CDR3 is TGCAGCGTTGAGCCGGGGTACAATGAGCAGTCCTTC. Residues: CSVEPGYNEQSF.

The rearrangement joins TRBV6-1 to TRBJ2-7; TRBD1 matches 8 bases. Trimming at V came to 11 bases and at J to 10 bases, leaving 16 bases not matched to a gene. The CDR3 sequence is 13 residues long. Germline values: CDR1 MNHNS, CDR2 SASEGT. CDR3 in DNA: TGTGCCGGCTCAGGACAGGGCCCAGGCGGCCAGTACTTC. Its translation is CAGSGQGPGGQYF.

The CDR3, as DNA: TGCAGTGCACTTTCTGGGACGGGCTACGAGCAGTACTTC. Residues: CSALSGTGYEQYF. The chain couples TRBV20-1 to TRBJ2-7; the D gene could be TRBD1 or TRBD2 (5 bases each). The germline CDR1 and CDR2 sequences are DFQATT and SNEGSKA (reference sequence). The CDR3 runs to 13 residues. Trimming took off 6 bases at V and 3 bases at J, with 15 bases between the two ends.

Regarding this clonotype: Since the CDR3 does not end with the conserved phenylalanine or tryptophan, this likely comes from a read error. It is unclear where the CDR3 begins or ends on the DNA, so no DNA is shown, and the CDR3 is as TCRdb lists it. CDR3 sequence: CASSLAQAGDHSPLHI. The chain employs TRBV7-9 and TRBJ1-6. Germline CDR1 is SEHNR and CDR2 is FQNEAQ (reference sequence). The CDR3 numbers 16 amino acids, ends counted.

Remarks on this clonotype: A read error is likely, as this CDR3 ends without the conserved phenylalanine or tryptophan. The V and J genes are TRBV30 and TRBJ1-2, with TRBD1 as a possible D gene (5 bases). CDR1 is GTSNPN, CDR2 SVGIG, per germline (reference sequence). This CDR3 spans 14 amino acids. The CDR3 nucleotides are TGTGTCTGGAGTTGGGGGAGGGGACCGCCAGGCTACACCTCC. Its protein product is CVWSWGRGPPGYTS.

On this clonotype: The junction shows a germline mismatch at one end, possibly a read error. The chain has TRBV4-1 and TRBJ2-1; the match to TRBD1 covers 9 bases. CDR1 is MGHRA and CDR2 is YSYEKL in the germline V gene. The CDR3 is made up of 17 amino acids. CDR3 in DNA: TGTGCCATCAGCCAAGACCCGGGACAGGGCGTTTACAATGAGCAGTTCTTC. Protein product: CAISQDPGQGVYNEQFF.

This clonotype was seen a single time. This may be a read error, as it is one base from a much larger clone. The chain uses TRBV6-2 or TRBV6-3 and TRBJ2-7; the D is unclear. This CDR3 is 13 amino acids long. Per germline, CDR1 MNHEY and CDR2 SVGEGT. CDR3 residues: CTSSAYTEYEQYF. The CDR3 coding sequence is TGTACCAGCAGTGCCTATACAGAATACGAGCAGTACTTC.

The table lists this clonotype with a few counts. A read error is possible here, since a much larger clone lies one base away. J is TRBJ2-5 and V is TRBV13; the D is unclear. The CDR3 totals 13 residues. V was shortened by 5 bases and J by 5 bases, with 12 bases between the two germline ends. The germline V gene encodes CDR1 PRHDT and CDR2 FYEKMQ (reference sequence). CDR3 DNA sequence: TGTGCCAGCAGCCGAACGGTGCAGGAGACCCAGTACTTC. Protein: CASSRTVQETQYF.

The chain links TRBV5-1 to TRBJ1-4; D is uncertain. The CDR3 is made up of 15 amino acids. Deletions cut 0 bases from V and 3 bases from J, with 9 bases between. Germline V gene data show CDR1 as SGHRS and CDR2 as YFSETQ. The CDR3 here is CASSLAAQSNEKLFF. The CDR3 bases are TGCGCCAGCAGCTTGGCCGCGCAGTCTAATGAAAAACTGTTTTTT. Complete variable domain (other parts from reference TRBV5-1 and TRBJ1-4): KAGVTQTPRYLIKTRGQQVTLSCSPISGHRSVSWYQQTPGQGLQFLFEYFSETQRNKGNFPGRFSGRQFSNSRSEMNVSTLELGDSALYLCASSLAAQSNEKLFFGSGTQLSVL.

This clonotype was seen a few times. The V call is TRBV18, the J call TRBJ2-7; no reliable D call. Germline loops: CDR1 KGHSH, CDR2 LQKENI. Trimming took off 6 bases at V and 3 bases at J, with 12 bases between the two ends. The length of the CDR3 is 13 residues. CDR3 coding DNA: TGTGCCAGCTCGGGTGGAAGCCACTACGAGCAGTACTTC. As protein: CASSGGSHYEQYF.

This clonotype was recorded many times. V usage is TRBV7-8 and J usage is TRBJ2-2; D perhaps matches TRBD2 (6 bases). The germline gives CDR1 SGHVS, CDR2 FQNEAQ. V was cut by 5 bases and J by 4 bases, with 14 bases left in between. The CDR3 totals 15 residues. As DNA, the CDR3 is TGTGCCAGCAGCCTCAGACTAGTTAGCACCGGGGAGCTGTTTTTT. Translating gives CASSLRLVSTGELFF.

In regard to this clonotype: Since a much larger clone is just one base distant, this may be a read error. The chain links TRBV6-1 to TRBJ1-5; possible D gene TRBD1, 5 bases. The CDR3 covers 18 residues. The germline V gene encodes CDR1 MNHNS and CDR2 SASEGT. CDR3 in amino acids: CASSIRGGAQYSNQSQHF. As DNA, the CDR3 is TGTGCCAGCAGCATTAGGGGAGGGGCTCAATATAGCAATCAGTCCCAGCATTTT.

Points on this clonotype: A read error may explain this, as a much larger clone is one base away. This chain links TRBV5-1 with TRBJ2-7; D is unclear. Germline V gene sequence: CDR1 SGHRS, CDR2 YFSETQ. The CDR3 is 14 residues long. V shed 2 bases and J shed 2 bases, with 11 bases lying between them. The CDR3 DNA reads as TGCGCCAGCAGCTTCATCTACCCGACCTACGAGCAGTACTTC. It translates to CASSFIYPTYEQYF.

To note about this clonotype: The final CDR3 position lacks the conserved phenylalanine or tryptophan, pointing to a likely read error. This chain links TRBV6-5 with TRBJ2-1; TRBD2 matches at 9 bases. The V segment lost 11 bases and the J segment 0 bases; nucleotides outside the gene matches: 11. This CDR3 has 16 residues. The germline CDR1 and CDR2 sequences are MNHEY and SVGAGI. CDR3 loop: CARNKTSGSSYNEQFL. The CDR3 DNA is TGTGCCCGCAATAAAACTAGCGGGTCCTCCTACAATGAGCAGTTCCTC.

On this clonotype: A much larger clone sits a single nucleotide away, making a read error possible. The V call is TRBV11-2, the J call TRBJ1-1; TRBD1 aligns across 7 bases. The germline V gene has CDR1 SGHAT and CDR2 FQNNGV. This CDR3 region has 14 residues. CDR3 DNA: TGTGACAGCAGCCCCGGGACAGCGAACACTGAAGCTTTCTTT. Translated, it gives CDSSPGTANTEAFF. Variable domain in full (rest from reference TRBV11-2 and TRBJ1-1): EAGVAQSPRYKIIEKRQSVAFWCNPISGHATLYWYQQILGQGPKLLIQFQNNGVVDDSQLPKDRFSAERLKGVDSTLKIQPAKLEDSAVYLCDSSPGTANTEAFFGQGTRLTVV.

As concerns this clonotype: This sequence may be a read error, since a much larger clone differs from it by one base. This chain links TRBV5-4 with TRBJ2-2; perhaps TRBD1 as D (6 bases). The CDR3 is 16 amino acids. Trimming left V 4 bases short and J 4 bases short, with 17 bases between. Germline CDR1 is SGHNT and CDR2 is YYREEE (reference sequence). This CDR3 reads CASSLDWGRVTGELFF. The DNA of the CDR3 is TGTGCCAGCAGCCTGGACTGGGGGCGCGTCACCGGGGAGCTGTTTTTT.

A word on this clonotype: An end of the junction differs from the germline gene, which may be a read error. This chain connects TRBV28 to TRBJ1-2; a possible D gene is TRBD1 (5 bases). Germline V gene sequence: CDR1 MDHEN, CDR2 SYDVKM. This CDR3 is built from 15 residues. DNA of the CDR3: TGTGCTGCTACGGGGGTGCGGAGATCTAACTATGGTTACACCTTC. The encoded protein is CAATGVRRSNYGYTF.

Comments on this clonotype: The conserved closing phenylalanine or tryptophan is absent in this CDR3, likely reflecting a read error. The chain has TRBV4-1 and TRBJ2-1; 9 nucleotides align to TRBD2. Germline assignment: CDR1 MGHRA and CDR2 YSYEKL. V was pared by 1 base and J by 4 bases, with 11 bases of the junction left unmatched. The CDR3 has 18 residues. The CDR3 nucleotides are TGCGCCAGCAGCCAAGCCCCAGGCCGAGCGGGGGGATACAATGAGCAGTTCTTA. Protein product: CASSQAPGRAGGYNEQFL.